The clone carrying this T cell receptor (beta chain) was counted many times. The sample's time point: blood at routine non-recurrence follow-up after resection. The source of the sample is a study of spatial heterogeneity in lung cancer. TCRdb re-called the 5' RACE reads with MiXCR, one entry per CDR3 protein. The table includes under 75,000 distinct CDR3 sequences, over 7% detected once. The CDR3 covers 20 residues. The germline gives CDR1 SEHNR, CDR2 FQNEAQ (reference sequence). V lost 3 bases to trimming and J lost 0 bases, with 21 bases between them. V gene TRBV7-9 combines with J gene TRBJ2-6; tentative D call: TRBD1 (5 bases). This clonotype was sampled from a female donor with early-stage non-small cell lung cancer. The sample was PBMCs, taken at follow-up. The CDR3 coding sequence is TGTGCCAGCAGCTTGAGTTATCGACAGTTCCTCATCTCTGGGGCCAACGTCCTGACTTTC. It translates to CASSLSYRQFLISGANVLTF.